This entry features one T cell receptor beta chain sequence. This sample is part of a study of identical twins. The length of the CDR3 is 15 residues. V was pared by 3 bases and J by 4 bases, with 17 bases between. Per the germline V gene, CDR1 is DFQATT and CDR2 is SNEGSKA (reference sequence). From the 5' RACE reads, TCRdb called clonotypes with MiXCR, one entry per CDR3 protein. The sample shows approximately 470,000 distinct CDR3 sequences, 14% of them seen only once. A further study also used this sample, focusing on yellow fever vaccine responses in identical twins. This second study says: Convergence reportedly seemed to mark part of the twins' vaccine T cell response, with personalization marking the rest.

This clonotype was sampled from a woman aged 18-35 years in good health. What was sequenced was CD4+ T cells sorted from blood. The rearrangement joins TRBV20-1 to TRBJ2-3; D possibly uses TRBD1 or TRBD2 (5 bases each). The CDR3 region is CSASPGTLRPDTQYF. The CDR3 region has the DNA TGCAGTGCTAGCCCCGGGACCCTTCGACCAGATACGCAGTATTTT.